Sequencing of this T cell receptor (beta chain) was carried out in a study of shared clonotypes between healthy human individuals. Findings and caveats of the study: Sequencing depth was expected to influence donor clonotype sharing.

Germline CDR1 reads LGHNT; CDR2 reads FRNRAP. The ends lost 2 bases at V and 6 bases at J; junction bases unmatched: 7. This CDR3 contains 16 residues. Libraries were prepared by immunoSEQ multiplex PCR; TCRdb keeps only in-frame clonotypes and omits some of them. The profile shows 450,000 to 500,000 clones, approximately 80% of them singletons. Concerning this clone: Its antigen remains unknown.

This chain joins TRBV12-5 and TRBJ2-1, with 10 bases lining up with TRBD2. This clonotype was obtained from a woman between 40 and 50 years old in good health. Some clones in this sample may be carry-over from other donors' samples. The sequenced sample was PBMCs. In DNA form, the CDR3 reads TGTGCTAGTGGTTTGCCAAACCTAGCGGGAGTCAATGAGCAGTTCTTC. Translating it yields CASGLPNLAGVNEQFF.